These T cell receptor beta chains were read from a single sample in a study of beta chain features in type 1 diabetes. This table comes from immunoSEQ multiplex PCR, and its TCRdb copy is limited to in-frame clones, with some not included. The table shows 900,000 or so clones, with roughly 16% occurring only once. The sequenced sample consisted of naive CD4+ T cells from blood. Receptor source: a woman between 18 and 29 years old in good health. Both conserved end residues are part of each CDR3. The D gene is left open where the match is weak. Clone sizes are given selectively: once, few, many, or a class where the clone is expanded.

TRBJ2-6 . TRBV18 few CASSPPFGANVLTF TGTGCCAGCTCACCTCCGTTTGGGGCCAACGTCCTGACTTTC
TRBJ2-7 TRBD1 TRBV10-3 few CAISRQGQVSYEQYF TGTGCCATCAGTCGACAGGGACAGGTGTCCTACGAGCAGTACTTC
TRBJ2-5 . TRBV5-1 . CASSSEGGRIKETQYF TGCGCCAGCAGCTCCGAGGGTGGGAGGATTAAGGAGACCCAGTACTTC
TRBJ1-2 . TRBV9 few CASSPPGNSPTNGYTF TGTGCCAGCAGCCCACCGGGGAACAGCCCTACCAATGGCTACACCTTC
TRBJ2-7 TRBD2 TRBV9 few CASSVGTSGTYEQYF TGTGCCAGCAGCGTCGGGACTAGCGGAACCTACGAGCAGTACTTC
TRBJ2-2 . TRBV2 few CASSGLVNTGELFF TGTGCCAGCAGTGGACTAGTGAACACCGGGGAGCTGTTTTTT
TRBJ2-1 . TRBV29-1 . CSVGASGYNEQFF TGCAGCGTTGGGGCTAGTGGTTACAATGAGCAGTTCTTC
TRBJ2-7 TRBD1 TRBV11-2 few CASSLVWGGQGPYEQYF TGTGCCAGCAGCTTAGTGTGGGGAGGACAGGGTCCCTACGAGCAGTACTTC
TRBJ2-1 TRBD1 TRBV5-4 few CASSRGQTIYNEQFF TGTGCCAGCAGCAGGGGACAGACTATCTACAATGAGCAGTTCTTC
TRBJ2-5 . TRBV28 few CASRRNPGRETQYF TGTGCCAGCAGGAGAAACCCAGGGCGAGAGACCCAGTACTTC
TRBJ2-1 . TRBV9 . CASSVGDVNYNEQFF TGTGCCAGCAGCGTAGGTGACGTCAACTACAATGAGCAGTTCTTC
TRBJ2-7 TRBD2 TRBV28 few CASRRGTSGSYEQYF TGTGCCAGCAGACGAGGGACTAGCGGGTCCTACGAGCAGTACTTC
TRBJ1-5 . TRBV28 . CASSLRRQGWNQPQHF TGTGCCAGCAGTTTACGACGGCAGGGCTGGAATCAGCCCCAGCATTTT
TRBJ1-4 TRBD1 TRBV28 few CASSSGTGHNEKLFF TGTGCCAGCAGTTCGGGGACAGGCCATAATGAAAAACTGTTTTTT
TRBJ2-3 . TRBV7-2 few CASSSPTLSTDTQYF TGTGCCAGCAGCTCTCCTACCCTAAGCACAGATACGCAGTATTTT
TRBJ2-7 TRBD2 TRBV5-1 . CASSLDYSGAYEQYF TGCGCCAGCAGCTTGGATTATAGCGGGGCGTACGAGCAGTACTTC
TRBJ1-2 . TRBV7-9 . CASSPPLIVTPGYTF TGTGCCAGCAGCCCACCCCTTATTGTTACGCCAGGCTACACCTTC
TRBJ2-7 TRBD2 TRBV27 . CASSRGLAGGNYEQYF TGTGCCAGCAGCAGGGGACTAGCGGGAGGCAACTACGAGCAGTACTTC
TRBJ1-2 TRBD1 TRBV29-1 . CSVGYPGTGAFPYGYTF TGCAGCGTTGGATACCCCGGGACAGGGGCGTTTCCATATGGCTACACCTTC
TRBJ2-5 TRBD2 TRBV27 few CASSPLVAGQETQYF TGTGCCAGCAGTCCCTTGGTAGCGGGCCAAGAGACCCAGTACTTC
TRBJ1-4 . TRBV4-3 few CASSQETGYEKLFF TGCGCCAGCAGCCAAGAAACAGGTTATGAAAAACTGTTTTTT
TRBJ1-4 . TRBV2 few CASSEGPWTLLF TGTGCCAGCAGTGAAGGGCCTTGGACACTACTTTTT
TRBJ2-2 . TRBV15 few CATSPRGPENTGELFF TGTGCCACCAGCCCCCGGGGACCTGAGAACACCGGGGAGCTGTTTTTT
TRBJ1-2 . TRBV4-3 . CASSQDTMGKGRINYGYTF TGCGCCAGCAGCCAAGATACTATGGGGAAGGGAAGGATAAACTATGGCTACACCTTC
TRBJ2-7 . TRBV19 few CASSIKGRGEQYF TGTGCCAGTAGTATCAAGGGACGAGGCGAGCAGTACTTC
TRBJ2-2 . TRBV5-7 . CASSQGSGNTGELFF TGTGCCAGCAGCCAGGGAAGCGGGAACACCGGGGAGCTGTTTTTT
TRBJ2-6 TRBD1 TRBV7-8 . CASSPRGWGANVLTF TGTGCCAGCAGCCCCAGGGGGTGGGGGGCCAACGTCCTGACTTTC
TRBJ2-7 TRBD1 TRBV28 few CASSLPDRAYEQYF TGTGCCAGCAGTTTACCCGACAGGGCCTACGAGCAGTACTTC
TRBJ2-3 . TRBV7-3 few CASSLSRSDTQYF TGTGCCAGCAGCTTATCAAGGTCAGATACGCAGTATTTT
TRBJ2-1 . TRBV7-2 . CASSLAWGENNEQFF TGTGCCAGCAGCTTAGCTTGGGGTGAGAACAATGAGCAGTTCTTC
TRBJ1-5 . TRBV6-6 . CASSYGGSVQPQHF TGTGCCAGCAGTTACGGGGGTTCGGTTCAGCCCCAGCATTTT
TRBJ2-3 . TRBV27 . CASSTVVEYTDTQYF TGTGCCAGCAGTACCGTTGTGGAGTACACAGATACGCAGTATTTT
TRBJ2-7 TRBD1 TRBV5-1 few CASSLTGVHYEQYF TGCGCCAGCAGCTTAACAGGGGTACACTACGAGCAGTACTTC
TRBJ1-5 . TRBV6-5 . CASKGYQPQHF TGTGCCAGCAAGGGTTATCAGCCCCAGCATTTT
TRBJ2-5 TRBD1 TRBV18 few CASSPKRGPETQYF TGTGCCAGCTCACCCAAAAGGGGGCCAGAGACCCAGTACTTC
TRBJ2-4 . TRBV19 . CASSPHWRRKIAKNIQYF TGTGCCAGTAGCCCCCACTGGCGACGGAAGATAGCCAAAAACATTCAGTACTTC
TRBJ1-2 . TRBV18 . CASSPPSALNYGYTF TGTGCCAGCTCACCACCGTCGGCACTCAACTATGGCTACACCTTC
TRBJ2-7 TRBD2 TRBV4-3 . CASSQDVLAGAYEQYF TGCGCCAGCAGCCAAGATGTACTTGCGGGGGCCTACGAGCAGTACTTC
TRBJ2-4 TRBD1 TRBV6-5 . CASSSSGTAENIQYF TGTGCCAGCAGTTCCTCCGGGACAGCAGAAAACATTCAGTACTTC
TRBJ2-7 TRBD2 TRBV7-9 few CASSLEGGSVHEQYF TGTGCCAGCAGCTTAGAGGGCGGGAGTGTCCACGAGCAGTACTTC
TRBJ2-1 . TRBV18 . CASSPLEGQGNEQFF TGTGCCAGCTCACCACTGGAGGGCCAAGGGAATGAGCAGTTCTTC
TRBJ2-3 . TRBV2 few CASSVGGLLYLTDTQYF TGTGCCAGCAGTGTAGGGGGACTCCTTTACCTAACAGATACGCAGTATTTT
TRBJ2-7 . TRBV27 few CASSLTLSYEQYF TGTGCCAGCAGTTTGACCCTCTCCTACGAGCAGTACTTC
TRBJ2-7 . TRBV28 few CASRSGGPVNEQYF TGTGCCAGCAGATCTGGCGGCCCCGTCAACGAGCAGTACTTC
TRBJ2-1 . TRBV7-9 few CASSSSPPGYNEQFF TGTGCCAGCAGCTCTAGCCCCCCAGGGTACAATGAGCAGTTCTTC
TRBJ1-4 . TRBV28 . CASSPVGLGEKLFF TGTGCCAGCAGCCCTGTGGGGTTAGGTGAAAAACTGTTTTTT
TRBJ2-5 . TRBV6-6 once CATRGRRTPQETQYF TGTGCCACCAGGGGTAGGAGGACCCCCCAAGAGACCCAGTACTTC
TRBJ1-5 TRBD1 TRBV2 . CASSERDRGPQPQHF TGTGCCAGCAGTGAAAGGGACAGGGGGCCTCAGCCCCAGCATTTT
TRBJ2-3 . TRBV7-6 . CASSVLAEASSTDTQYF TGTGCCAGCAGCGTACTAGCAGAGGCCTCTAGCACAGATACGCAGTATTTT
TRBJ2-5 . TRBV7-9 . CASSSIRRRNQETQYF TGTGCCAGCAGCTCAATCAGGCGAAGGAACCAAGAGACCCAGTACTTC
TRBJ2-5 TRBD2 TRBV10-3 . CAISEFLAGTQETQYF TGTGCCATCAGTGAGTTCCTAGCGGGAACCCAAGAGACCCAGTACTTC